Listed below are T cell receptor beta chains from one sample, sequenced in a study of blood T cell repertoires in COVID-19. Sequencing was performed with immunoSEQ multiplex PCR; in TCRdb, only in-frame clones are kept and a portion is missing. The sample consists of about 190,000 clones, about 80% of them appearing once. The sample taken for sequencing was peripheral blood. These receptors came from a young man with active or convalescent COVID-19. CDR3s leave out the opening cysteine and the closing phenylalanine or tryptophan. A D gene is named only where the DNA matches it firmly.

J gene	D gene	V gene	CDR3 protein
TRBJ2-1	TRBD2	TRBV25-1	ASSGKRERSGYNEQF
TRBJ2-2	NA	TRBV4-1	ASSQDRSTGELF
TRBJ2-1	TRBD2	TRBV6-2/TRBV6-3	ASSYSIGREAYNEQF
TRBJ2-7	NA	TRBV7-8	ASSFGAGYSYEQY
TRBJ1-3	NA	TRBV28	ASDTRVPGGNTIY
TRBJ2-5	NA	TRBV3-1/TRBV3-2	ASSPGRGAETQY
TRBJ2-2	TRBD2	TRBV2	ASSGASGITGELF
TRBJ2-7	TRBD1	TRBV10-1	ASSESRRGLGYEQY
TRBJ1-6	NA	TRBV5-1	ASSLTGLDSPLH
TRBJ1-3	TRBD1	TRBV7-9	ASSQPGQGNGNTIY
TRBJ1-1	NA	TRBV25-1	ASSETVISQRGTEAF
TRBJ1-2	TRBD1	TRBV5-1	ASSLSGTEYGYT
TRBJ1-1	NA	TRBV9	ASSVGQGNTEAF
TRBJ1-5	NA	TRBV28	ASSFGRGNQPQH
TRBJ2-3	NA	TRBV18	ASSPPLPGGTDTQY
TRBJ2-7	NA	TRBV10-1	ASRDSGSYEQY
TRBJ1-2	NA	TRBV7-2	ASSLDANNYGYT
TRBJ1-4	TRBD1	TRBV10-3	AISEKGQGRVNEKLF
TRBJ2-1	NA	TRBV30	AWSASTIGGFNDEQF
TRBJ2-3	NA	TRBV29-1	SVSGRVSTDTQY
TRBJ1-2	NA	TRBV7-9	ASSLSEVNYGYT
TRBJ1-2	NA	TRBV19	ASSQGGGYGYT
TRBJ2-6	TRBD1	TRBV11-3	ASSRGTGSSGANVLT
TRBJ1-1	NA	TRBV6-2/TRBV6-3	ASSYSGVSNTEAF
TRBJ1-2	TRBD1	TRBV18	ASSLGDDRATPHGYT
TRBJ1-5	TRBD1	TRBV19	ASGGTGKVSNQPQH
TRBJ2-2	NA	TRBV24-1	ATRSTGDRQANTGELF
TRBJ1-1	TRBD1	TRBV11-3	ASSWGTGVIPEAF
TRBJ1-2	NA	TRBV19	ASSGGRASYGYT
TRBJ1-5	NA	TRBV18	ASSPLKGNQPQH
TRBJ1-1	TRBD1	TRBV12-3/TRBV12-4	ASIPGGPEAF
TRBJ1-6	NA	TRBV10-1	ASRKTALYSPLH
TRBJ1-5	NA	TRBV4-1	ASSQGAETTNQPQH
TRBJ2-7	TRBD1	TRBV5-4	ASSPGTGDYEQY
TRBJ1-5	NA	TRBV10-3	AISEPKQGFFGSNQPQH
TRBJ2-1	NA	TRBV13	ASSFHYNEQF